This note documents a single T cell receptor beta chain sequence. The target antigen is unknown. The data were obtained in a study of cytomegalovirus exposure and HLA in healthy donors. The germline gives CDR1 MGHRA, CDR2 YSYEKL. The CDR3 runs 19 residues. Trimming cost V 4 bases and J 6 bases; bases outside gene matches: 19. TCRdb keeps only in-frame clones here, not all; method: immunoSEQ multiplex PCR. The sample holds around 180,000 clones, approximately 88% seen once. Findings and caveats of the study: According to a subsequent analysis, TCR clusters from the first cohort were inclined to appear together in the 120 validation repertoires.

The sequence was obtained from a man aged 18 to 35 in good health and CMV-seropositive. The chain combines TRBV4-1 with TRBJ2-7, with 12 nucleotides matching TRBD2. Sequencing used PBMCs. CDR3 bases: TGCGCCAGCAGCCGCCATCGGACTAGCGGGAAAAGTGGAGAGCCCGAGCAGTACTTC. Amino acid sequence: CASSRHRTSGKSGEPEQYF.